These T cell receptor beta chains were read from a single sample in a study of quantifying T cell responses using KT2 cells. TCRdb re-derived calls from the UMI-ligation and nested PCR reads in MiXCR, one entry per CDR3 protein. Here the sample spans over 40,000 distinct CDR3 sequences, approximately 10% being singletons. Sequencing was done on a sample of PBMCs spiked with cells of the T cell clone KT2. Receptors were obtained from a human donor. CDR3s include the opening cysteine and the closing phenylalanine or tryptophan. A D gene is named only where the DNA matches it firmly. Clone size appears in some rows only: once, few, many, or a class for an expanded clone.

v_gene,d_gene,j_gene,abundance,CDR3nt,CDR3aa
TRBV20-1,.,TRBJ1-5,.,TGCAGTGCTAAGGGTGGCCAGCCCCAGCATTTT,CSAKGGQPQHF
TRBV7-2,.,TRBJ2-7,few,TGTGCCAGCAGCTTAAGTTCTCGCGTCGAGCAGTACTTC,CASSLSSRVEQYF
TRBV7-9,TRBD1,TRBJ1-1,.,TGTGCCAGCAGCGGTAGGACAGGGGCTGCTGAAGCTTTCTTT,CASSGRTGAAEAFF
TRBV12-3/TRBV12-4,.,TRBJ2-4,.,TGTGCCAGCAGTTTATCGGCGGTGGGCAAAAACATTCAGTACTTC,CASSLSAVGKNIQYF
TRBV6-2/TRBV6-3,.,TRBJ2-3,.,TGTGCCAGCATATTGACAGATCCTAGCACAGATACGCAGTATTTT,CASILTDPSTDTQYF
TRBV6-5,.,TRBJ2-5,.,TGTGCCAGCAGTTACTCTGAGAACGGGCAAGAGACCCAGTACTTC,CASSYSENGQETQYF
TRBV7-8,.,TRBJ1-5,.,TGTGCCAGCAGCTTAGGCCAGGGGAAAAAACAGCCCCAGCATTTT,CASSLGQGKKQPQHF
TRBV7-9,.,TRBJ2-4,.,TGTGCCAGCAGCTTAGCCAACATAGGAGCCAAAAACATTCAGTACTTC,CASSLANIGAKNIQYF
TRBV20-1,TRBD1,TRBJ1-2,few,TGCAGTGGGGTAGGGGGACAGGTCTATGGCTACACCTTC,CSGVGGQVYGYTF
TRBV14,TRBD2,TRBJ2-1,.,TGTGCCAGCAGCCGGACTAGCGGGGGGTACAATGAGCAGTTCTTC,CASSRTSGGYNEQFF
TRBV28,.,TRBJ1-2,many,TGTGCCAGCAGTCCGGGCCTAGCTAACTATGGCTACACCTTC,CASSPGLANYGYTF
TRBV7-9,.,TRBJ2-3,.,TGTGCCAGCAGCTTAGAGGTAGACCCCACAGATACGCAGTATTTT,CASSLEVDPTDTQYF
TRBV30,.,TRBJ1-5,.,TGTGCCTGGTCAGACGTTAGCAATCAGCCCCAGCATTTT,CAWSDVSNQPQHF
TRBV7-9,.,TRBJ2-1,few,TGTGCCAGCAGCTTAGGGGGTCAGTCCAGATACAATGAGCAGTTCTTC,CASSLGGQSRYNEQFF
TRBV2,TRBD1,TRBJ2-7,.,TGTGCCAGCAGTGAAACTGGGACAGGGGCCCATGAGGGGTACTTC,CASSETGTGAHEGYF
TRBV4-1,TRBD2,TRBJ2-7,.,TGCGCCAGCAGCCGTTACCTACTAGCGGGGGGGTACGAGCAGTACTTC,CASSRYLLAGGYEQYF
TRBV6-6,.,TRBJ2-3,few,TGTGCCAGCAGCCAAAAACCCTCAGATACGCAGTATTTT,CASSQKPSDTQYF
TRBV7-8,.,TRBJ2-3,few,TGTGCCAGCGGCGTTGGCACAGATACGCAGTATTTT,CASGVGTDTQYF
TRBV4-2,.,TRBJ2-3,few,TGTGCCAGCAGCTTCCGGGCCGGTTCGCAGTATTTT,CASSFRAGSQYF
TRBV7-2,.,TRBJ2-5,few,TGTGCCAGCTTTAGAGGGGCAGGAGAGACCCAGTACTTC,CASFRGAGETQYF
TRBV3-1,TRBD2,TRBJ2-5,few,TGTGCCAGCAGCATACTAGCGGCAGAGACCCAGTACTTC,CASSILAAETQYF
TRBV24-1,.,TRBJ2-3,few,TGTGCCACCAGTGAGCCTCGAACCACAGATACGCAGTATTTT,CATSEPRTTDTQYF
TRBV20-1,.,TRBJ2-3,few,TGCAGTGCTGCGGGGTCTCCCGGAGGGACAGATACGCAGTATTTT,CSAAGSPGGTDTQYF
TRBV7-2,TRBD1,TRBJ1-2,few,TGTGCCAGCAGCTCCACAGGGGGCTCTGGCTACACCTTC,CASSSTGGSGYTF
TRBV5-5,.,TRBJ2-7,few,TGTGCCAGCAGCCATTCCTACGAGCAGTACTTC,CASSHSYEQYF
TRBV10-3,.,TRBJ1-5,few,TGTGCCATCAGTTCAGGGGCGGATCAGCCCCAGCATTTT,CAISSGADQPQHF
TRBV14,.,TRBJ2-3,.,TGTGCCAGCAGCGATAATCTCCCCACAGATACGCAGTATTTT,CASSDNLPTDTQYF
TRBV14,TRBD1,TRBJ2-1,few,TGTGCCAGCAGCCAAAGGACAGGGTGGGCTGAGCAGTTCTTC,CASSQRTGWAEQFF
TRBV13,.,TRBJ1-5,many,TGTGCCAGCAGCTTAGGCAGACAGAATCAGCCCCAGCATTTT,CASSLGRQNQPQHF
TRBV9,TRBD1,TRBJ1-4,few,TGTGCCAGCAGCGTAGCTGTCGGGACAGCTGATAATGAAAAACTGTTTTTT,CASSVAVGTADNEKLFF
TRBV6-5,TRBD1,TRBJ1-2,many,TGTGCCAGCAGACTAGGACAGGGGTCCTATGGCTACACCTTC,CASRLGQGSYGYTF
TRBV6-5,TRBD2,TRBJ2-2,.,TGTGCCAGCAGTTACTCGGCTAGCGGCCTCACCGGGGAGCTGTTTTTT,CASSYSASGLTGELFF
TRBV6-5,.,TRBJ2-3,.,TGTGCCAGCAGCCGGGACCCGTCGGGGACGCAGTATTTT,CASSRDPSGTQYF
TRBV11-1,.,TRBJ1-1,few,TGTGCCAGCAGCTTAGGGCCGGGGACCGCGGATGCTTTCTTT,CASSLGPGTADAFF
TRBV4-2,TRBD2,TRBJ2-3,.,TGTGCCAGCAGCCCCGGACTAGCGGTAGATACGCAGTATTTT,CASSPGLAVDTQYF
TRBV4-1,TRBD1,TRBJ1-1,.,TGCGCCAGCAGCCAAGTCTATCAGGGGGGTATTAACGGGGGAGCTTTCTTT,CASSQVYQGGINGGAFF
TRBV18,TRBD1,TRBJ1-6,.,TGTGCCAGCTCGTCGGACAGGTCTACCCTCCACTTT,CASSSDRSTLHF
TRBV29-1,.,TRBJ1-2,.,TGCAGCGTTGACACTAACTATGGCTACACCTTC,CSVDTNYGYTF
TRBV7-6,TRBD2,TRBJ2-3,.,TGTGCCAGCAGCGCGAGCGGGACTCCCACCCATACGCAGTATTTT,CASSASGTPTHTQYF
TRBV9,.,TRBJ1-5,.,TGTGCCAGCAGCCCCTGGGGCGGCAATCAGGCCCAGCATTTT,CASSPWGGNQAQHF